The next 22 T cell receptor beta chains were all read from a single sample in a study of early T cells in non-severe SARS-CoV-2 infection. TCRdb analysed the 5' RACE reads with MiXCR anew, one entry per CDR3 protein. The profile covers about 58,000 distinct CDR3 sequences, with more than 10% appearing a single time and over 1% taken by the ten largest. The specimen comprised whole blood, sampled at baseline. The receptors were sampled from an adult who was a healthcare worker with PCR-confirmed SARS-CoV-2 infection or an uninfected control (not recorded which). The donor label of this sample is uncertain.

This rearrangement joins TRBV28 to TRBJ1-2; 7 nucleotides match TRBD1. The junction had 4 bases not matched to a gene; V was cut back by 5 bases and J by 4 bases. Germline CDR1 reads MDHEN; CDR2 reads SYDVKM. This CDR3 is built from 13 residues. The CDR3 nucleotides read TGTGCCAGCAGTGTAGGGACAGCCTATGGCTACACCTTC. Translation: CASSVGTAYGYTF.

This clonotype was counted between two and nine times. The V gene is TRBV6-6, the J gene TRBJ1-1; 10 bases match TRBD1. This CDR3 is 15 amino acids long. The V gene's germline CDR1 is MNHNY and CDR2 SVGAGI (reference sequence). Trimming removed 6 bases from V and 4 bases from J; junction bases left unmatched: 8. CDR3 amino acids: CASSRVGTGVTEAFF. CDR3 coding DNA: TGTGCCAGCAGCCGTGTGGGGACAGGGGTCACTGAAGCTTTCTTT.

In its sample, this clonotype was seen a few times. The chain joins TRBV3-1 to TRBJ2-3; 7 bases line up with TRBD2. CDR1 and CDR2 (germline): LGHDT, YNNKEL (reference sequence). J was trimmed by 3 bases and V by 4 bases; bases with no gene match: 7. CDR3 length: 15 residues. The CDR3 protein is CASSPTSRETDTQYF. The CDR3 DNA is TGTGCCAGCAGCCCGACTAGCCGGGAGACAGATACGCAGTATTTT.

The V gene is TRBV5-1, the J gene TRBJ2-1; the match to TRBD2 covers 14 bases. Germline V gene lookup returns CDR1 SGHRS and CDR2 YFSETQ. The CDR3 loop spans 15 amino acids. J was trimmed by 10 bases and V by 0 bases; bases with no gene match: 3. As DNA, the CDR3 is TGCGCCAGCAGCTTGGTGACTAGCGGGGGGGCCGAGCAGTTCTTC. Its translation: CASSLVTSGGAEQFF.

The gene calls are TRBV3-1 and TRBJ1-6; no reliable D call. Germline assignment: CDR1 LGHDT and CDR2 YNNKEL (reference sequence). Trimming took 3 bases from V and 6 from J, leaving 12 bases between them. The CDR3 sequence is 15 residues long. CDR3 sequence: CASSQVSVPNSPLHF. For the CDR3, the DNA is TGTGCCAGCAGCCAGGTCTCCGTCCCTAATTCACCCCTCCACTTT.

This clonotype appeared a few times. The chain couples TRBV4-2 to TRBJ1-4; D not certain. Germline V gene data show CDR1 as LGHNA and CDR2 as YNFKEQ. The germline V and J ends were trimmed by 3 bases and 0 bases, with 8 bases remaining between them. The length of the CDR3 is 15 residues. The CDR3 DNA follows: TGTGCCAGCAGCCAGCGACCGTCAACTAATGAAAAACTGTTTTTT. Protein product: CASSQRPSTNEKLFF.

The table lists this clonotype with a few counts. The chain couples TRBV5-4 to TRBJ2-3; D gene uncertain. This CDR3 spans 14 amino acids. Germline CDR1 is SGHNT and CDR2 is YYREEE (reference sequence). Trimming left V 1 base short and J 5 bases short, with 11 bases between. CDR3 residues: CASSLFSERDTQYF. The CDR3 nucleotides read TGTGCCAGCAGCTTGTTCTCGGAGAGAGATACGCAGTATTTT.

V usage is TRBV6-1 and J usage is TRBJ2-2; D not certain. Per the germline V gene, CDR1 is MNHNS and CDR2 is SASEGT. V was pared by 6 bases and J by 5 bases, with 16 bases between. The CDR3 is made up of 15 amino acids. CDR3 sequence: CASRGYPERTGELFF. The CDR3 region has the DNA TGTGCCAGCAGGGGTTATCCAGAGAGGACCGGGGAGCTGTTTTTT.

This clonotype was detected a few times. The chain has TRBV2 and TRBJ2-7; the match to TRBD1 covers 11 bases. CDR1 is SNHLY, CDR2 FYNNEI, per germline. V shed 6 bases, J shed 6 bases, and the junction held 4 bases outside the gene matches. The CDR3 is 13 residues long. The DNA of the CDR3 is TGTGCCAGCAGCGGGACAGGGGGTGCCGAGCAGTACGTC. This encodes CASSGTGGAEQYV.

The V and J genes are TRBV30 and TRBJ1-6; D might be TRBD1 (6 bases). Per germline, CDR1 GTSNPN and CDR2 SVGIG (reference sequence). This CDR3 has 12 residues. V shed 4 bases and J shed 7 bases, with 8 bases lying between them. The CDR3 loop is CAWNRVNSPLHF. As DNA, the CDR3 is TGTGCCTGGAACAGGGTAAATTCACCCCTCCACTTT.

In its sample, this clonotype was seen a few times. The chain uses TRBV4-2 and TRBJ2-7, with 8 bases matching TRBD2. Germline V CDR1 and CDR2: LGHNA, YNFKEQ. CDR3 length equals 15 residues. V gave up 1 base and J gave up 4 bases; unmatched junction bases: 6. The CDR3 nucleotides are TGTGCCAGCAGCCAAGGGGCGGGGGGTCGGTACGAGCAGTACGTC. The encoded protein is CASSQGAGGRYEQYV.

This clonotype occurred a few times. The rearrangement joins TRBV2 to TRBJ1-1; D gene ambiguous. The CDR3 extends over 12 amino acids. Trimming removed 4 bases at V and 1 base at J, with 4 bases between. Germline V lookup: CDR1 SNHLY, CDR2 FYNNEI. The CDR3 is CASSVRNTEAFF. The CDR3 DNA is TGTGCCAGCAGTGTCAGGAACACTGAAGCTTTCTTT.

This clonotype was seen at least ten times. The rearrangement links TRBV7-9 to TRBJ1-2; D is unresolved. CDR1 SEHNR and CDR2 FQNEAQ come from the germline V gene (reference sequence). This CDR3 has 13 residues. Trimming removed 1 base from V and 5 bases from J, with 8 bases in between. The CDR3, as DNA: TGTGCCAGCAGCTTAGGAGGGAAGTATGGCTACACCTTC. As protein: CASSLGGKYGYTF.

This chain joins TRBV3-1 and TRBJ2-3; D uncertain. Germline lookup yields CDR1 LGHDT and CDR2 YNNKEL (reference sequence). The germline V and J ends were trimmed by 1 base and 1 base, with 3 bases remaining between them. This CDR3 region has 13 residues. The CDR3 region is CASSQAGTDTQYF. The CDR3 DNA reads TGTGCCAGCAGCCAAGCAGGCACAGATACGCAGTATTTT.

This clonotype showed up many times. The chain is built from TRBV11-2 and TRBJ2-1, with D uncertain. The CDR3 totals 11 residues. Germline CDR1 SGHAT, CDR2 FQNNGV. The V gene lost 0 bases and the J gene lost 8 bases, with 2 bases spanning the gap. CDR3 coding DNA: TGTGCCAGCAGCTTAGACTATGAGCAGTTCTTC. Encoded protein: CASSLDYEQFF.

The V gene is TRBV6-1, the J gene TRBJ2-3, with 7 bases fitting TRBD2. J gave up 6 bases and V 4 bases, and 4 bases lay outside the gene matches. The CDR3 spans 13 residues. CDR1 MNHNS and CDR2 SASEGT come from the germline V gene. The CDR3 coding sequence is TGTGCCAGCAGTGGGGGGGGAGTGGATACGCAGTATTTT. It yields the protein CASSGGGVDTQYF.

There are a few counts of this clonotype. This CDR3 reads CASSEITNWDTQYF. The CDR3, as DNA: TGTGCCAGCAGTGAAATCACCAACTGGGATACGCAGTATTTT. V and J are TRBV2 and TRBJ2-3; D is ambiguous. Germline V lookup: CDR1 SNHLY, CDR2 FYNNEI. The germline V and J ends were trimmed by 2 bases and 6 bases, with 12 bases remaining between them. The CDR3 consists of 14 residues.

The DNA for the CDR3 is TGTGCCAGCGGACCCAGTTGGAGCTCCTATAATTCACCCCTCCACTTT. This gives the protein CASGPSWSSYNSPLHF. The chain couples TRBV9 to TRBJ1-6; D call uncertain. The CDR3 loop spans 16 amino acids. Looked up from germline, CDR1 is SGDLS and CDR2 is YYNGEE. Trimming took 7 bases from V and 0 from J, leaving 14 bases between them.

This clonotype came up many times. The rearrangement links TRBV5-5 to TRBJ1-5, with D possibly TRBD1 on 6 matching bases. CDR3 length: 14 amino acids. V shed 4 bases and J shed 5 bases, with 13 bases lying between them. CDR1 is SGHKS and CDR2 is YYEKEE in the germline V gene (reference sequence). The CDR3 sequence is CASSHDGGHQPQHF. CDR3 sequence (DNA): TGTGCCAGCAGCCATGACGGGGGGCATCAGCCCCAGCATTTT. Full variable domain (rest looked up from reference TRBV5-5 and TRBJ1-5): DAGVTQSPTHLIKTRGQQVTLRCSPISGHKSVSWYQQVLGQGPQFIFQYYEKEERGRGNFPDRFSARQFPNYSSELNVNALLLGDSALYLCASSHDGGHQPQHFGDGTRLSIL.

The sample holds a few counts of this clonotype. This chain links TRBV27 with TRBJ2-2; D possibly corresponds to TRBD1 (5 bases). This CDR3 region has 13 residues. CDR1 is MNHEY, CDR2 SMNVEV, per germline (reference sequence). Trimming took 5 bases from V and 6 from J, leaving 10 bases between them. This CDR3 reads CASSTKGAGELFF. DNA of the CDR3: TGTGCCAGCAGTACCAAAGGGGCCGGGGAGCTGTTTTTT.

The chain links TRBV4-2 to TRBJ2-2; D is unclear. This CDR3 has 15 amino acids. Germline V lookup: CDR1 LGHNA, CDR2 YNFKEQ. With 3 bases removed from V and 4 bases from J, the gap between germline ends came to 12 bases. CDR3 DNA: TGTGCCAGCAGCCAGAGTACGGGTTTCACCGGGGAGCTGTTTTTT. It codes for CASSQSTGFTGELFF.

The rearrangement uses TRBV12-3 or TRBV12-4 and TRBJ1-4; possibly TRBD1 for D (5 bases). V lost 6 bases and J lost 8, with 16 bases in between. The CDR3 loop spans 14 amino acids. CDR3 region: CASSPSGGMEKLFF. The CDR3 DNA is TGTGCCAGCAGCCCCTCCGGGGGAATGGAAAAACTGTTTTTT.